The next 8 T cell receptor beta chains were all read from a single sample in a study of T cell responses to AZD1222 COVID-19 vaccine. The table came from immunoSEQ multiplex PCR; TCRdb's copy has only in-frame clones and leaves some out. The sample shows roughly 130,000 clones, about 90% of them seen only once. The source material was peripheral blood, sampled on day 0 of AZD1222 vaccination. These receptors all stem from an adult in good health.

This chain uses TRBV2 with TRBJ2-7; D gene uncertain. Germline V gene sequence: CDR1 SNHLY, CDR2 FYNNEI. The CDR3 contains 11 residues. V dropped 5 bases and J dropped 2 bases, with 4 bases sitting between them. DNA of the CDR3: TGTGCCAGCAGTCAGACCTACGAGCAGTACTTC. It specifies CASSQTYEQYF.

This clone was picked up a small number of times. This chain connects TRBV7-2 to TRBJ2-7, with TRBD2 identical over 12 bases. V was pared by 1 base and J by 4 bases, with 5 bases of the junction left unmatched. Looked up from germline, CDR1 is SGHTA and CDR2 is FQGNSA. The CDR3 is 16 amino acids. CDR3 residues: CASSLEGLAGRYEQYF. The CDR3 bases are TGTGCCAGCAGCTTAGAAGGACTAGCGGGAAGATACGAGCAGTACTTC. The entire variable domain, with the rest obtained from reference TRBV7-2 and TRBJ2-7, is as follows: GAGVSQSPSNKVTEKGKDVELRCDPISGHTALYWYRQSLGQGLEFLIYFQGNSAPDKSGLPSDRFSAERTGGSVSTLTIQRTQQEDSAVYLCASSLEGLAGRYEQYFGPGTRLTVT.

The chain carries TRBV2 and TRBJ2-3; tentative D call: TRBD2 (5 bases). The germline V and J ends were trimmed by 7 bases and 3 bases, with 14 bases remaining between them. Germline V gives CDR1 SNHLY, CDR2 FYNNEI. The CDR3 is 14 amino acids. The CDR3 here is CASKGGLETDTQYF. CDR3 in DNA: TGTGCCAGCAAAGGAGGACTGGAAACAGATACGCAGTATTTT.

This clone has just one count. The V and J genes are TRBV6-6 and TRBJ1-5; D gene ambiguous. Deletions cut 5 bases from V and 0 bases from J, with 8 bases between. CDR3 size: 14 residues. Germline loops: CDR1 MNHNY, CDR2 SVGAGI (reference sequence). DNA for the CDR3: TGTGCCAGCAGTCAGACGGATAGCAATCAGCCCCAGCATTTT. Residues: CASSQTDSNQPQHF.

The V call is TRBV7-3, the J call TRBJ1-4; D ambiguous. Looked up from germline, CDR1 is SGHTA and CDR2 is FQGTGA. The CDR3 sequence is 17 residues long. V lost 5 bases and J lost 3, with 19 bases in between. The CDR3: CASSPVGRGIPNEKLFF. Written as DNA, the CDR3 is TGTGCCAGCAGCCCCGTGGGTAGAGGGATACCTAATGAAAAACTGTTTTTT.

The chain couples TRBV19 to TRBJ1-5, with 7 bases identical to TRBD1. Germline assignment: CDR1 LNHDA and CDR2 SQIVND (reference sequence). The V segment lost 3 bases and the J segment 4 bases; nucleotides outside the gene matches: 3. The CDR3 has 14 residues. CDR3 amino acids: CASSMQGVNQPQHF. The CDR3, as DNA: TGTGCCAGTAGTATGCAGGGGGTAAATCAGCCCCAGCATTTT.

The rearrangement uses TRBV7-8 and TRBJ1-5, with D hard to call. Germline values: CDR1 SGHVS, CDR2 FQNEAQ. The CDR3 loop spans 15 amino acids. The germline V and J ends were trimmed by 5 bases and 5 bases, with 16 bases remaining between them. In DNA form, the CDR3 reads TGTGCCAGCAGCGCCTTGTTAGGGTTACATCAGCCCCAGCATTTT. This encodes CASSALLGLHQPQHF.

This chain's CDR3 is CASSAIDRYEAFF. The CDR3 DNA reads as TGTGCCAGCAGCGCCATTGACAGATATGAAGCTTTCTTT. The chain carries TRBV9 and TRBJ1-1, with a weak D call TRBD1 (5 bases). This CDR3 contains 13 residues. V was trimmed by 3 bases and J by 7 bases, leaving 13 bases between them. Germline V lookup: CDR1 SGDLS, CDR2 YYNGEE.